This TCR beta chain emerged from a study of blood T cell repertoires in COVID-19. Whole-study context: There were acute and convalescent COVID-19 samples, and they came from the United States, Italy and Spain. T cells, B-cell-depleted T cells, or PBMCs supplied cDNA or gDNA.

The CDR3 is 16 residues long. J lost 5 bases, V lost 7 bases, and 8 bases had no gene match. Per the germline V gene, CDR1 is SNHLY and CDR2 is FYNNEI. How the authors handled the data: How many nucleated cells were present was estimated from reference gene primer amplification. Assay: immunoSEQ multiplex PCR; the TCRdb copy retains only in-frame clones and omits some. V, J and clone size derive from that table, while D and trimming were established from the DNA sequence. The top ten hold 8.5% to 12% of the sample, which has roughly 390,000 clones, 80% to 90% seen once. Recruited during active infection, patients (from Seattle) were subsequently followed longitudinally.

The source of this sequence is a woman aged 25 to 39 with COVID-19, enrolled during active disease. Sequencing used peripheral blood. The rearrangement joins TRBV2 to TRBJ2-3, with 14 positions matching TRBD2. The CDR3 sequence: CASNPGGLAGVDTQYF. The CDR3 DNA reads TGTGCCAGCAATCCTGGGGGACTAGCGGGAGTAGATACGCAGTATTTT.